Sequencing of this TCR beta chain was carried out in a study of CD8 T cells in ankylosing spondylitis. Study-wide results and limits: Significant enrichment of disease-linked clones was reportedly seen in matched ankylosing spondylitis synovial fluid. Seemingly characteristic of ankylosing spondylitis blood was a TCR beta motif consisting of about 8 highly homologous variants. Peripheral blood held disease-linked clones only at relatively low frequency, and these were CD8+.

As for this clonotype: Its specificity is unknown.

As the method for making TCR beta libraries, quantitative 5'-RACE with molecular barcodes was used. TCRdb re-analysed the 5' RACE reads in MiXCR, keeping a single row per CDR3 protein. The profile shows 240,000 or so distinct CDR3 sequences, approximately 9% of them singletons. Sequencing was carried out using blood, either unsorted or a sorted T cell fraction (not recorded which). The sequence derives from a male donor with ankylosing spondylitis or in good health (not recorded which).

The CDR3 region has the DNA TGCAGTGCTAGCCACGAGGATGACCCGGACTACTACGAGCAGTACTTC. It encodes CSASHEDDPDYYEQYF. The chain links TRBV20-1 to TRBJ2-7; tentative D call: TRBD2 (6 bases). Germline V gene data show CDR1 as DFQATT and CDR2 as SNEGSKA (reference sequence). CDR3 size: 16 residues. Trimming took 3 bases from V and 3 from J, leaving 21 bases between them.